This T cell receptor beta chain was documented in a study of blood T cell repertoires in COVID-19. About the study: The United States, Italy and Spain were the sources of the acute and convalescent COVID-19 samples. T cells, B-cell-depleted T cells, or PBMCs supplied cDNA or gDNA.

Assay: immunoSEQ multiplex PCR; the TCRdb copy retains only in-frame clones and omits some. The sample has around 150,000 clones, 80% to 90% seen once. Trimming at V came to 5 bases and at J to 7 bases, leaving 10 bases not matched to a gene. CDR3 length: 15 residues. Germline V gene data show CDR1 as LNHDA and CDR2 as SQIVND (reference sequence). The sequenced sample was peripheral blood. The source of this sequence is a human donor in a cohort sampled during active COVID-19. V usage is TRBV19 and J usage is TRBJ2-2; TRBD2 aligns across 7 bases. CDR3: CASSPWTRTSGELFF. CDR3 nucleotide sequence: TGTGCCAGTAGTCCTTGGACTAGAACGAGCGGGGAGCTGTTTTTT.